This TCR beta chain was observed in a study of immune reconstitution after stem cell transplant in scleroderma (dated by TCRdb to about 2017). CDR1 is given as DFQATT and CDR2 as SNEGSKA, both from the germline V gene (reference sequence). Trimming takes 2 bases from V and 5 bases from J, and the germline ends sit 16 bases apart. The CDR3 measures 15 amino acids from cysteine to phenylalanine. Left in the record is the CDR3 DNA by itself, 45 bases read in frame from the first base. Judged by its sample share, this clonotype qualifies as medium-sized (0.01 to 0.1%). It has no known antigen specificity. Base qualities are not at hand, and no much larger clone is one base apart. Receptors were amplified or captured by RT-PCR. The data were produced on an Illumina MiSeq. Starting from the raw public reads, TCRdb applied fastp trimming at Q25, assembled clones with MiXCR and retained in-frame beta chains. For every CDR3 protein sequence, its rows merge into one entry that carries the most common genes and DNA. Counted in this sample were 2,000 to 2,500 distinct CDR3 sequences; around 7.8% of them appeared once. The ten largest clones take up 24% of the sample.

The source is a male donor with systemic sclerosis. Sample collection occurred before or after autologous hematopoietic stem cell transplantation (not recorded which). The chain is made from TRBV20-1 and TRBJ2-1; the D call is possibly TRBD1 or TRBD2, each sharing 6 bases. The CDR3 sequence is CSARQRGGHNNEQFF. The DNA sequence is as follows: TGCAGTGCTAGACAAAGAGGGGGGCATAACAATGAGCAGTTCTTC.